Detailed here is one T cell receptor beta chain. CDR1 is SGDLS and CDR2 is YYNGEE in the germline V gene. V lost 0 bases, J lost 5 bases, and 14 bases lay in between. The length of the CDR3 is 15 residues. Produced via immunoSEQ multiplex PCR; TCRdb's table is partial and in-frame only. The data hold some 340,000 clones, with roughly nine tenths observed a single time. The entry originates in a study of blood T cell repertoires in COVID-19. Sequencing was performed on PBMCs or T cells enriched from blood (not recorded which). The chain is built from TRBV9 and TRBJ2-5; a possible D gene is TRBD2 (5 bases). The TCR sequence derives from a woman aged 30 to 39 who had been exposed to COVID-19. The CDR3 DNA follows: TGTGCCAGCAGCGTAGCTGCGGGTAATAGGGAGACCCAGTACTTC. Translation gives CASSVAAGNRETQYF.